A single TCR beta chain is shown here with its context. In the source study's methods: Estimation of nucleated cell counts was performed using reference gene primer amplification. The protocol was immunoSEQ multiplex PCR, while the TCRdb copy is restricted to in-frame clones and leaves out a portion. V and J calls and clone size are those listed in that table; D and trimming were worked out from the DNA. The repertoire holds some 180,000 clones, with more than 75% as singletons. These data belong to a study of blood T cell repertoires in COVID-19. Within 2 weeks before study entry, exposed participants met a COVID-19 case. What was sequenced was PBMCs or T cells enriched from blood (not recorded which). The TCR originated in a man between 60 and 75 years old who had been exposed to COVID-19.

The chain's CDR3 is CASSLRRGGAFF. CDR3 nucleotides: TGTGCCAGCAGCTTAAGGAGAGGTGGAGCTTTCTTT. The rearrangement joins TRBV7-3 to TRBJ1-1, with D unresolved. The germline CDR1 and CDR2 sequences are SGHTA and FQGTGA. V gave up 1 base and J gave up 10 bases, with 10 bases separating them. The CDR3 loop spans 12 amino acids.